The rows below give T cell receptor beta chains drawn from one sample of a study of T cell responses to AZD1222 COVID-19 vaccine. Clones were read by immunoSEQ multiplex PCR, and TCRdb kept only the in-frame ones, dropping some. This sample has around 130,000 clones, with about 93% found just once. The sample was peripheral blood, taken on day 0 of AZD1222 vaccination. The origin of the receptors is an adult in good health. Each CDR3 is given with its conserved first and last residue. A D gene is named only where the DNA matches it firmly. Size values are once, few and many counts, or a class for expanded clones, and some rows have none.

J: TRBJ1-6
D: -
length: 14
size: -
V: TRBV28
CDR3: CASSLATFNSPLHF
DNA: TGTGCCAGCAGTTTGGCAACCTTTAATTCACCCCTCCACTTT

J: TRBJ2-5
D: -
length: 14
size: once
V: TRBV7-9
CDR3: CASSYIGGPETQYF
DNA: TGTGCCAGCAGCTATATTGGGGGGCCAGAGACCCAGTACTTC

J: TRBJ1-1
D: -
length: 13
size: -
V: TRBV23-1
CDR3: CASSQLVNTEAFF
DNA: TGCGCCAGCAGTCAATTGGTGAACACTGAAGCTTTCTTT

J: TRBJ1-2
D: TRBD1
length: 14
size: few
V: TRBV6-5
CDR3: CASSTRVRGYGYTF
DNA: TGTGCCAGCAGTACTCGGGTCAGGGGGTATGGCTACACCTTC

J: TRBJ1-2
D: -
length: 18
size: -
V: TRBV4-1
CDR3: CASSHPQGKDIAGYGYTF
DNA: TGCGCCAGCAGCCACCCACAAGGGAAAGACATAGCTGGGTATGGCTACACCTTC

J: TRBJ2-1
D: -
length: 14
size: -
V: TRBV2
CDR3: CASGSREAYNEQFF
DNA: TGTGCCAGCGGTTCCCGCGAGGCCTACAATGAGCAGTTCTTC

J: TRBJ2-3
D: -
length: 15
size: -
V: TRBV18
CDR3: CASSPYLHSTDTQYF
DNA: TGTGCCAGCTCACCCTACTTACATAGCACAGATACGCAGTATTTT

J: TRBJ2-7
D: -
length: 14
size: -
V: TRBV7-8
CDR3: CASSLVDSAYEQYF
DNA: TGTGCCAGCAGCTTAGTGGACAGCGCCTACGAGCAGTACTTC

J: TRBJ2-3
D: -
length: 15
size: -
V: TRBV9
CDR3: CASSSKMGLGGTQYF
DNA: TGTGCCAGCAGCTCGAAGATGGGGCTCGGGGGTACGCAGTATTTT

J: TRBJ1-3
D: -
length: 16
size: -
V: TRBV3-1/TRBV3-2
CDR3: CASSQGGEATGNTIYF
DNA: TGTGCCAGCAGCCAAGGAGGGGAGGCAACTGGAAACACCATATATTTT

J: TRBJ1-1
D: -
length: 15
size: -
V: TRBV10-2
CDR3: CASLRAPALDTEAFF
DNA: TGCGCCAGCCTCCGGGCCCCTGCCCTGGACACTGAAGCTTTCTTT

J: TRBJ1-4
D: TRBD1
length: 16
size: -
V: TRBV9
CDR3: CASSVAGGDREEKLFF
DNA: TGTGCCAGCAGCGTAGCAGGGGGAGACAGGGAGGAAAAACTGTTTTTT

J: TRBJ1-2
D: -
length: 14
size: -
V: TRBV15
CDR3: CATSRDPRADGYTF
DNA: TGTGCCACCAGCAGAGATCCCAGGGCGGATGGCTACACCTTC

J: TRBJ1-5
D: -
length: 12
size: -
V: TRBV12-3/TRBV12-4
CDR3: CASRHNNQPQHF
DNA: TGTGCCAGCAGACATAACAATCAGCCCCAGCATTTT

J: TRBJ2-1
D: TRBD1
length: 12
size: -
V: TRBV9
CDR3: CASSGDSNEQFF
DNA: TGTGCCAGCAGCGGGGACAGCAATGAGCAGTTCTTC

J: TRBJ1-1
D: -
length: 15
size: -
V: TRBV9
CDR3: CASSVEQALNTEAFF
DNA: TGTGCCAGCAGCGTAGAACAGGCCTTGAACACTGAAGCTTTCTTT

J: TRBJ2-7
D: -
length: 14
size: -
V: TRBV15
CDR3: CATSRPGTLEEQYF
DNA: TGTGCCACCAGCAGACCCGGGACTTTGGAGGAGCAGTACTTC

J: TRBJ1-6
D: TRBD1
length: 15
size: -
V: TRBV18
CDR3: CASSPEQGNYSPLHF
DNA: TGTGCCAGCTCACCAGAACAGGGGAACTATTCACCCCTCCACTTT

J: TRBJ1-3
D: -
length: 17
size: -
V: TRBV6-6
CDR3: CASSPPFYTASGNTIYF
DNA: TGTGCCAGCAGTCCACCCTTCTACACGGCTTCTGGAAACACCATATATTTT

J: TRBJ2-1
D: TRBD2
length: 18
size: few
V: TRBV5-1
CDR3: CASSLRLAGGNSYNEQFF
DNA: TGCGCCAGCAGCTTGAGGCTAGCGGGGGGCAACTCCTACAATGAGCAGTTCTTC

J: TRBJ1-1
D: TRBD1
length: 20
size: -
V: TRBV18
CDR3: CASSPPGTGGAGRNRIKAFF
DNA: TGTGCCAGCTCACCACCCGGGACAGGGGGCGCAGGTCGTAATAGAATAAAAGCTTTCTTT

J: TRBJ2-5
D: -
length: 17
size: -
V: TRBV3-1/TRBV3-2
CDR3: CASSHRPPRRYQETQYF
DNA: TGTGCCAGCAGCCACAGACCCCCCCGCCGGTACCAAGAGACCCAGTACTTC

J: TRBJ1-2
D: TRBD1
length: 11
size: -
V: TRBV30
CDR3: CAWSERTGVTF
DNA: TGTGCCTGGAGTGAGAGGACAGGGGTAACCTTC

J: TRBJ1-1
D: TRBD1
length: 15
size: -
V: TRBV6-5
CDR3: CASSLVTGAGTEAFF
DNA: TGTGCCAGCAGTTTGGTGACAGGGGCGGGCACTGAAGCTTTCTTT

J: TRBJ1-5
D: -
length: 14
size: -
V: TRBV27
CDR3: CASSFGGLNQPQHF
DNA: TGTGCCAGCAGTTTCGGGGGGCTCAATCAGCCCCAGCATTTT

J: TRBJ2-7
D: -
length: 12
size: -
V: TRBV3-1/TRBV3-2
CDR3: CASSLLPYEQYF
DNA: TGTGCCAGCAGCCTTCTACCCTACGAGCAGTACTTC

J: TRBJ1-4
D: -
length: 17
size: -
V: TRBV5-1
CDR3: CASSPDPHRRTNEKLFF
DNA: TGCGCCAGCAGCCCCGACCCCCATCGAAGAACTAATGAAAAACTGTTTTTT

J: TRBJ1-1
D: TRBD1
length: 16
size: -
V: TRBV19
CDR3: CASSIRQGSANTEAFF
DNA: TGTGCCAGTAGTATAAGACAGGGGTCGGCGAACACTGAAGCTTTCTTT

J: TRBJ1-1
D: -
length: 14
size: -
V: TRBV11-2
CDR3: CASSLAGEDTEAFF
DNA: TGTGCCAGCAGCTTAGCGGGGGAGGACACTGAAGCTTTCTTT

J: TRBJ1-2
D: TRBD1
length: 11
size: -
V: TRBV20-1
CDR3: CSADRGEGYTF
DNA: TGCAGTGCGGACAGGGGCGAAGGCTACACCTTC

J: TRBJ2-1
D: TRBD2
length: 19
size: -
V: TRBV3-1/TRBV3-2
CDR3: CASSQDWLAGGLSYNEQFF
DNA: TGTGCCAGCAGCCAAGATTGGCTAGCGGGGGGCCTCTCCTACAATGAGCAGTTCTTC

J: TRBJ1-2
D: -
length: 12
size: -
V: TRBV29-1
CDR3: CSVDLANYGYTF
DNA: TGCAGCGTTGATCTGGCGAACTATGGCTACACCTTC

J: TRBJ1-4
D: -
length: 16
size: -
V: TRBV4-1
CDR3: CASSQAYGGGDEKLFF
DNA: TGCGCCAGCAGCCAAGCCTATGGGGGGGGAGATGAAAAACTGTTTTTT

J: TRBJ2-1
D: -
length: 10
size: -
V: TRBV6-1
CDR3: CASSEYEQFF
DNA: TGTGCCAGCAGTGAATATGAGCAGTTCTTC

J: TRBJ1-2
D: -
length: 13
size: -
V: TRBV7-9
CDR3: CASSLSGAYGYTF
DNA: TGTGCCAGCAGCTTATCGGGAGCCTATGGCTACACCTTC

J: TRBJ2-3
D: -
length: 14
size: -
V: TRBV5-1
CDR3: CASSLVGNTDTQYF
DNA: TGCGCCAGCAGCTTGGTAGGCAACACAGATACGCAGTATTTT

J: TRBJ1-2
D: -
length: 15
size: -
V: TRBV4-1
CDR3: CASSQVTPSHYGYTF
DNA: TGCGCCAGCAGCCAAGTTACCCCTTCCCACTATGGCTACACCTTC

J: TRBJ2-2
D: -
length: 18
size: -
V: TRBV19
CDR3: CASSIDMGALPPLRELFF
DNA: TGTGCCAGTAGTATAGATATGGGGGCCTTACCCCCTCTTCGGGAGCTGTTTTTT

J: TRBJ2-7
D: -
length: 15
size: -
V: TRBV6-5
CDR3: CASRNRDDIHYEQYF
DNA: TGTGCCAGCAGGAATCGGGACGATATCCACTACGAGCAGTACTTC

J: TRBJ1-2
D: -
length: 16
size: -
V: TRBV4-1
CDR3: CASSQDVDSLNYGYTF
DNA: TGCGCCAGCAGCCAAGATGTCGACAGTCTGAACTATGGCTACACCTTC

J: TRBJ2-2
D: TRBD2
length: 18
size: -
V: TRBV11-2
CDR3: CASSLDPGLAGNTGELFF
DNA: TGTGCCAGCAGCTTAGACCCGGGACTAGCGGGGAACACCGGGGAGCTGTTTTTT

J: TRBJ2-7
D: TRBD1
length: 11
size: -
V: TRBV6-6
CDR3: CASNRGSEQYF
DNA: TGTGCCAGCAACAGGGGATCCGAGCAGTACTTC

J: TRBJ2-1
D: TRBD2
length: 19
size: -
V: TRBV4-2
CDR3: CASSPAGLAGPSSYNEQFF
DNA: TGTGCCAGCAGCCCAGCGGGACTAGCGGGGCCTAGCTCCTACAATGAGCAGTTCTTC

J: TRBJ1-5
D: -
length: 16
size: -
V: TRBV18
CDR3: CASSPGVAGGNQPQHF
DNA: TGTGCCAGCTCACCGGGGGTGGCAGGGGGCAATCAGCCCCAGCATTTT

J: TRBJ1-4
D: TRBD1
length: 15
size: -
V: TRBV4-1
CDR3: CASSLLQGVGEKLFF
DNA: TGCGCCAGCAGCCTCCTTCAGGGGGTTGGTGAAAAACTGTTTTTT

J: TRBJ1-3
D: -
length: 18
size: -
V: TRBV4-2
CDR3: CASSQGQGLITSGNTIYF
DNA: TGTGCCAGCAGCCAAGGTCAGGGCCTGATTACCTCTGGAAACACCATATATTTT

J: TRBJ2-5
D: -
length: 15
size: -
V: TRBV11-2
CDR3: CASSLAGGRSITQYF
DNA: TGTGCCAGCAGCTTAGCTGGAGGACGGTCGATAACCCAGTACTTC

J: TRBJ2-7
D: TRBD2
length: 16
size: -
V: TRBV7-9
CDR3: CASSLELAGASYEQYF
DNA: TGTGCCAGCAGCTTAGAGCTAGCGGGGGCGTCTTACGAGCAGTACTTC

J: TRBJ1-2
D: -
length: 17
size: -
V: TRBV18
CDR3: CASSPPNLGGFTYGYTF
DNA: TGTGCCAGCTCACCACCGAACTTGGGGGGGTTCACCTATGGCTACACCTTC

J: TRBJ2-5
D: -
length: 14
size: -
V: TRBV2
CDR3: CASRSTGSGETQYF
DNA: TGTGCCAGCAGGTCTACAGGGTCGGGGGAGACCCAGTACTTC

J: TRBJ2-3
D: -
length: 14
size: -
V: TRBV7-2
CDR3: CASSLATRTDTQYF
DNA: TGTGCCAGCAGCTTAGCCACCCGCACAGATACGCAGTATTTT

J: TRBJ1-1
D: -
length: 13
size: -
V: TRBV9
CDR3: CASSVGGYTEAFF
DNA: TGTGCCAGCAGCGTAGGGGGGTACACTGAAGCTTTCTTT

J: TRBJ2-1
D: -
length: 15
size: once
V: TRBV5-1
CDR3: CASSTIGTPLDEQFF
DNA: TGCGCCAGCAGCACCATCGGGACCCCTCTCGATGAGCAGTTCTTC

J: TRBJ1-1
D: -
length: 11
size: -
V: TRBV6-5
CDR3: CASWTGTEAFF
DNA: TGTGCCAGCTGGACGGGCACTGAAGCTTTCTTT

J: TRBJ1-5
D: TRBD1
length: 13
size: -
V: TRBV7-8
CDR3: CASRDRGDQPQHF
DNA: TGTGCCAGCAGGGACAGGGGAGATCAGCCCCAGCATTTT

J: TRBJ1-2
D: -
length: 15
size: once
V: TRBV5-4
CDR3: CASSPPMGLPYGYTF
DNA: TGTGCCAGCAGCCCCCCCATGGGGTTACCCTATGGCTACACCTTC